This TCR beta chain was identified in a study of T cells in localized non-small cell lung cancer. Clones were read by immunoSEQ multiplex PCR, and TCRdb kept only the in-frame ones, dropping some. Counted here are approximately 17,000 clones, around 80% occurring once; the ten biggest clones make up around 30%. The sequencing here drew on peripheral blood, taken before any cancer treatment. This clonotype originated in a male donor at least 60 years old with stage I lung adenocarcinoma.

CDR3 coding DNA: TGTGCCAGCAGCCCCCCTCTCTCCCCTTGGCGGGGGGATCCCTACGAGCAGTACTTC. It is translated as CASSPPLSPWRGDPYEQYF. V gene TRBV7-3 combines with J gene TRBJ2-7; TRBD2 matches 8 bases. CDR3 length equals 19 residues. V trimming: 5 bases; J trimming: 2 bases; junction bases outside the gene matches: 20. CDR1 SGHTA and CDR2 FQGTGA come from the germline V gene.